The rows below give T cell receptor beta chains drawn from one sample of a study of vaccination effects on CD4 cells after COVID-19. Measured with immunoSEQ multiplex PCR; TCRdb has only the in-frame clones, and not every one. This sample carries more than 12,000 clones, 75% of them seen once, and the ten largest clones take approximately 25%. These receptors' targets are unknown. Sequencing used CD4+ T cells from PBMCs cultured with HCoV-NL63 spike peptides, obtained after COVID-19 vaccination. These receptors were obtained from a human donor who received a COVID-19 vaccine. Each CDR3 is given without its conserved first and last residue. D genes are given only for firm matches.

j_call v_call d_call cdr3_aa
TRBJ1-2 TRBV19 . ASKGTNYGYT
TRBJ2-3 TRBV9 TRBD1 ASSLRQGGPDTQY
TRBJ1-4 TRBV7-2 TRBD1 ASSLATGVNEKLF
TRBJ1-6 TRBV3-1/TRBV3-2 . ASSQGSSAGTYNSPLH
TRBJ1-1 TRBV6-2/TRBV6-3 TRBD1 ASSYPRQGKNTEAF
TRBJ1-2 TRBV29-1 . SVDLMRSYT
TRBJ2-1 TRBV9 TRBD2 ASSPSGGAQAEQF
TRBJ2-7 TRBV7-2 . ASGTQISYEQY
TRBJ1-1 TRBV7-2 . ASSLRSGRNTEAF
TRBJ2-1 TRBV5-1 TRBD1 ASSLVGQGALKSYNEQF
TRBJ2-2 TRBV7-9 . ATSTSRSGELF
TRBJ1-5 TRBV6-5 . ASRREGMDQPQH
TRBJ2-5 TRBV7-7 . ASSPGPQETQY
TRBJ1-3 TRBV5-8 . ASSPWDFSGNTIY
TRBJ2-7 TRBV29-1 . SVETAYEQY
TRBJ2-1 TRBV3-1/TRBV3-2 . ASSHLGTSPNEQF
TRBJ1-3 TRBV5-8 . ASSLGGLTGNTIY
TRBJ1-1 TRBV27 . ASSNDMNTEAF
TRBJ2-7 TRBV28 . ATTPGHLLSYEQY
TRBJ2-2 TRBV2 . ASNGRGNTGELF
TRBJ1-2 TRBV5-6 . ASSRIQGSDYGYT
TRBJ1-1 TRBV7-2 . ASSSRSLNLLNTEAF
TRBJ1-5 TRBV23-1 . ASPPQGGNQPQH
TRBJ2-5 TRBV29-1 TRBD2 SVERQGGWGQETQY
TRBJ2-7 TRBV3-1/TRBV3-2 . ASSQEGQKQY
TRBJ1-5 TRBV28 TRBD1 ASSPNRGRNQPQH
TRBJ1-5 TRBV9 TRBD1 ASSTSTGVNQPQH
TRBJ1-2 TRBV18 . ASSEVPGDPGGYT